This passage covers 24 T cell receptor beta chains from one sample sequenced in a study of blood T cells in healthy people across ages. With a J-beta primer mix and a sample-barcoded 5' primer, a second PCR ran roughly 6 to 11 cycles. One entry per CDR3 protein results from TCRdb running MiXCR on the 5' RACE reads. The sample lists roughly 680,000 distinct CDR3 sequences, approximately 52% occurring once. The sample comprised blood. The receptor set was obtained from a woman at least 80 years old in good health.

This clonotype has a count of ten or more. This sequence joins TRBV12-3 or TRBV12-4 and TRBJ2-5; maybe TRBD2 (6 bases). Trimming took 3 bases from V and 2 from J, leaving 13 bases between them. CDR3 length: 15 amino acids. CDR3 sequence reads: CASSLRRGMQETQYF. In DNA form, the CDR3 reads TGTGCCAGCAGTTTGCGGCGGGGAATGCAAGAGACCCAGTACTTC.

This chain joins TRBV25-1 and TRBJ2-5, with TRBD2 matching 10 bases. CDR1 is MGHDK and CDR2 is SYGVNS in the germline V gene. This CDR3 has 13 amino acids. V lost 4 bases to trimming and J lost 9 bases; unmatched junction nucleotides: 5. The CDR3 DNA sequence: TGTGCCAGCAGTGTAACTAGCGGGGAGGCCCAGTACTTC. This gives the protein CASSVTSGEAQYF.

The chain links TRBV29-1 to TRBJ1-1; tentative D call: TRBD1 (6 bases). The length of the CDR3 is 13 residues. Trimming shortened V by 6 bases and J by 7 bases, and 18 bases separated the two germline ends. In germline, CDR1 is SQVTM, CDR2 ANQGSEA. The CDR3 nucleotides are TGCAGCGTAACGACCACAGGGATGGTTGAAGCTTTCTTT. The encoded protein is CSVTTTGMVEAFF.

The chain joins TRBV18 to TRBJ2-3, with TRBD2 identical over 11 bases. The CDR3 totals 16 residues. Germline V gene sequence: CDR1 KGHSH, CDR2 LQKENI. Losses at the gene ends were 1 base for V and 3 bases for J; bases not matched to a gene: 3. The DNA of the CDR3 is TGTGCCAGCTCACCACTACCTAGCGGGAGGACAGATACGCAGTATTTT. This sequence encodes CASSPLPSGRTDTQYF. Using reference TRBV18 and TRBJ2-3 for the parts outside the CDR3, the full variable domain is NAGVMQNPRHLVRRRGQEARLRCSPMKGHSHVYWYRQLPEEGLKFMVYLQKENIIDESGMPKERFSAEFPKEGPSILRIQQVVRGDSAAYFCASSPLPSGRTDTQYFGPGTRLTVL.

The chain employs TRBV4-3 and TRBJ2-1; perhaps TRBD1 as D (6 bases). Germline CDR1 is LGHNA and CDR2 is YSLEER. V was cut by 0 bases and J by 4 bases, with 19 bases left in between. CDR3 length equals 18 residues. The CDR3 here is CASSQEWRVDRTYNEQFF. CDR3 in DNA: TGCGCCAGCAGCCAAGAGTGGAGAGTCGACAGGACTTACAATGAGCAGTTCTTC.

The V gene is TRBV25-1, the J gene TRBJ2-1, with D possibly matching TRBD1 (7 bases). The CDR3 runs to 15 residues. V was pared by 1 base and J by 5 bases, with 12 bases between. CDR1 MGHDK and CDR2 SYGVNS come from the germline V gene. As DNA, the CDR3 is TGTGCCAGCAGTGAATTCAGGGGGGCCCACAATGAGCAGTTCTTC. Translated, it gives CASSEFRGAHNEQFF.

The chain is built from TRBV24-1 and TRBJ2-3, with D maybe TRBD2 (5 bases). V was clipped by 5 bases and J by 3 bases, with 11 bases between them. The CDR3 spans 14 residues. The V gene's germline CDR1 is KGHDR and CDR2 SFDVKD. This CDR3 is CATSASAETDTQYF. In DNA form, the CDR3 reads TGTGCCACCAGTGCGTCAGCGGAGACAGATACGCAGTATTTT.

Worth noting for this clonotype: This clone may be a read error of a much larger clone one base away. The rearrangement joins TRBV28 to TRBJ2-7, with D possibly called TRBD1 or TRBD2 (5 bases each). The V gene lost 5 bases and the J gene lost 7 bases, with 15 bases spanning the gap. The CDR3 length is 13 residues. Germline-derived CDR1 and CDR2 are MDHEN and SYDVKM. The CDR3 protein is CASSPGPWGEQYF. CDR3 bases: TGTGCCAGCAGTCCGGGACCGTGGGGTGAGCAGTACTTC.

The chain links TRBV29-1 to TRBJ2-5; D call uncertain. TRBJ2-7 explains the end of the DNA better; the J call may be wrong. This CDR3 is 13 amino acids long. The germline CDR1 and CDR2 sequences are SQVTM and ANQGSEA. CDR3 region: CSVEDRQAAEQYF. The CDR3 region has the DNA TGCAGCGTTGAAGATCGGCAGGCCGCCGAGCAGTACTTC.

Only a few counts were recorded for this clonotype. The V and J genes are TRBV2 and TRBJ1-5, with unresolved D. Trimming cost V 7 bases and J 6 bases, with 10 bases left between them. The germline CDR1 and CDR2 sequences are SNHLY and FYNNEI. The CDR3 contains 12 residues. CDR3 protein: CASKRVAQPQHF. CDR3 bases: TGTGCCAGCAAAAGGGTAGCTCAGCCCCAGCATTTT.

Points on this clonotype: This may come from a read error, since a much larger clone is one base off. CDR3 DNA: TGTGCCAGCAACCTAGCAGGCTTCGGCACAGATACGCAGTATTTT. Residues: CASNLAGFGTDTQYF. V and J are TRBV27 and TRBJ2-3; TRBD2 is a possible D gene (5 bases). CDR1 and CDR2 (germline): MNHEY, SMNVEV (reference sequence). The CDR3 length is 15 residues. V was shortened by 7 bases and J by 1 base, with 15 bases between the two germline ends.

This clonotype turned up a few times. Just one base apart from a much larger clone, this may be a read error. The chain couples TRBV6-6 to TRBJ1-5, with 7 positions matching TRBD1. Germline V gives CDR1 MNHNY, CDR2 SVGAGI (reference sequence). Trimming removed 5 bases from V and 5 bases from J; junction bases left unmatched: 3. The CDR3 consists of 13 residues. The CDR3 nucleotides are TGTGCCAGCAGTGACAGGGATCATCAGCCCCAGCATTTT. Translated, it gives CASSDRDHQPQHF.

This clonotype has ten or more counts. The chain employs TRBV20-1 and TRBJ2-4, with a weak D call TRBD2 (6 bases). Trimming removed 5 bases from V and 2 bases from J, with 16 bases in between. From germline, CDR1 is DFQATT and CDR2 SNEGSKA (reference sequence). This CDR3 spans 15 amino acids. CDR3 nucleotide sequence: TGCAGTGCTCCAAAACTTAGCGGTACCAAAAACATTCAGTACTTC. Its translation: CSAPKLSGTKNIQYF.

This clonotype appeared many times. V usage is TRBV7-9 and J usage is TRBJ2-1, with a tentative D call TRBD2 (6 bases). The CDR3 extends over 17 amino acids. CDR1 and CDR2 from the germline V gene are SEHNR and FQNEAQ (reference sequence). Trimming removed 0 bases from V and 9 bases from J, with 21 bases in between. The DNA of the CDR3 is TGTGCCAGCAGCTTAGCCCGAACTAGCCCAATAAGGGGTGAGCAGTTCTTC. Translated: CASSLARTSPIRGEQFF.

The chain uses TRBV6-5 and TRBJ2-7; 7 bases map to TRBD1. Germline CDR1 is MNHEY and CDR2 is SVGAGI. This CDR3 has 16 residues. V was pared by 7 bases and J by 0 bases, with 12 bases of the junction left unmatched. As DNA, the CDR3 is TGTGCCAGCAAAAACCAACAGGGGTACCCCTCCTACGAGCAGTACTTC. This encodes CASKNQQGYPSYEQYF.

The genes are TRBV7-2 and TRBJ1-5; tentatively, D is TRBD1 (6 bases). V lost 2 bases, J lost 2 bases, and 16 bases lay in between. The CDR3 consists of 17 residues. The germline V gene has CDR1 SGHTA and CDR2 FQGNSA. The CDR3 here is CASSLTGARFRNQPQHF. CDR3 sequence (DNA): TGTGCCAGCAGCTTAACGGGGGCGAGGTTCCGCAATCAGCCCCAGCATTTT.

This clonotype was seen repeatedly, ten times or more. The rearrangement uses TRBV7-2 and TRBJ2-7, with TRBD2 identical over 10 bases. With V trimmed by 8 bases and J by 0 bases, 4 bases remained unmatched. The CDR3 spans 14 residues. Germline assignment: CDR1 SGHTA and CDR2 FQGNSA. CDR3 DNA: TGTGCCAGCTCCTCTAGCGGGAGCTCCTACGAGCAGTACTTC. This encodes CASSSSGSSYEQYF.

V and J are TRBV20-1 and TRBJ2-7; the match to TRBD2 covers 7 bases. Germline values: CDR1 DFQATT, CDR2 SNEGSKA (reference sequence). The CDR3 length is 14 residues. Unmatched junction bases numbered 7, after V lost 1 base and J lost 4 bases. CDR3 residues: CSARVYGGSYEQYF. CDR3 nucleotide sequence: TGCAGTGCTAGAGTGTATGGCGGGAGTTACGAGCAGTACTTC.

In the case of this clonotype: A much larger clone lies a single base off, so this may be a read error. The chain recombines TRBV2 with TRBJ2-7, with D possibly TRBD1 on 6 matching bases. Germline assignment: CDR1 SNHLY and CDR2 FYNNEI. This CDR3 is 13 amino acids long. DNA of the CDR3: TGTGTCAGCAGGGTGGGACATCTCTACGAGCAGTACTTC. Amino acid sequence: CVSRVGHLYEQYF.

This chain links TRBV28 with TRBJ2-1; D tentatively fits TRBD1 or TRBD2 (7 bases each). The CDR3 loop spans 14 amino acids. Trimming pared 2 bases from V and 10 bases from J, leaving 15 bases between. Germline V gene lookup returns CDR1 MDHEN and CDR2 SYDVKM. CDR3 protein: CASSLPRGGREQFF. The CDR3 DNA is TGTGCCAGCAGTTTACCCAGGGGGGGGCGGGAGCAGTTCTTC. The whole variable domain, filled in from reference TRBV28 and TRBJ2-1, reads DVKVTQSSRYLVKRTGEKVFLECVQDMDHENMFWYRQDPGLGLRLIYFSYDVKMKEKGDIPEGYSVSREKKERFSLILESASTNQTSMYLCASSLPRGGREQFFGPGTRLTVL.

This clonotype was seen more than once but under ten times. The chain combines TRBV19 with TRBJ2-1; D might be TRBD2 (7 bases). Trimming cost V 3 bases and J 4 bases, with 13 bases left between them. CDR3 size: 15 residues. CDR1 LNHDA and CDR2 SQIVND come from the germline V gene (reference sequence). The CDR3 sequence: CASSMGAGAYNEQFF. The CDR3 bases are TGTGCCAGTAGTATGGGCGCGGGGGCTTACAATGAGCAGTTCTTC.

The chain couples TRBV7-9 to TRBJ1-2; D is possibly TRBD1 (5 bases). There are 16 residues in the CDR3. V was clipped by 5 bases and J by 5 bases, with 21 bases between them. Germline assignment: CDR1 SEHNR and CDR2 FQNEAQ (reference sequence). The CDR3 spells CASSQMGDRQRYGYTF. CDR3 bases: TGTGCCAGCAGCCAAATGGGTGACAGACAACGTTATGGCTACACCTTC.

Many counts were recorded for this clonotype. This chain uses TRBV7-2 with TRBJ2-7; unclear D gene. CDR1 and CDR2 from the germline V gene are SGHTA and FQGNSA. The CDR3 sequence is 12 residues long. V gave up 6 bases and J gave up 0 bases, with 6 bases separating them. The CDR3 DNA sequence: TGTGCCAGCAGTCCCCCCTCCTACGAGCAGTACTTC. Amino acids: CASSPPSYEQYF.

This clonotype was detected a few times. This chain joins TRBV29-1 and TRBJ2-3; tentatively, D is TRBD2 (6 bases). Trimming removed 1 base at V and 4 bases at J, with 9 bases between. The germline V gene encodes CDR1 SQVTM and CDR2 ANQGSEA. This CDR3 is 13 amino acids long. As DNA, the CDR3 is TGCAGCGTTGAAGGGGGGGTCGCAGATACGCAGTATTTT. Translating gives CSVEGGVADTQYF.